This T cell receptor (beta chain) was identified in a study of CD8+ T cells in alopecia areata. Study-level information: Administration of oral tofacitinib to treated patients was at 5 to 10 mg twice daily. Tofacitinib ran 6 to 18 months, followed by 6 months off drug.

This clone came up many times. The length of the CDR3 is 14 residues. After removal of 1 base from V and 8 bases from J, the junction contained 4 bases not matched to a gene. Germline lookup yields CDR1 SGHVS and CDR2 FQNEAQ. Peripheral blood samples and lesional scalp punch biopsies were obtained from alopecia areata patients. RNA, once extracted, was reverse transcribed into cDNA for use as the sequencing template. The data were produced by immunoSEQ multiplex PCR, yet TCRdb's version contains in-frame clones alone and is incomplete. Here the sample spans around 250,000 clones, 67% being singletons.

This clonotype was sampled from a human donor with alopecia areata. The V call is TRBV7-8, the J call TRBJ2-7, with 11 bases fitting TRBD2. This sample comprised CD4+ T cells sorted from blood, obtained at week 0. The CDR3 DNA reads TGTGCCAGCAGCTTAGGTACTAGCGGGGGAAAGCAGTACTTC. It encodes CASSLGTSGGKQYF. Full variable domain (outside the CDR3, taken from reference TRBV7-8 and TRBJ2-7): GAGVSQSPRYKVAKRGQDVALRCDPISGHVSLFWYQQALGQGPEFLTYFQNEAQLDKSGLPSDRFFAERPEGSVSTLKIQRTQQEDSAVYLCASSLGTSGGKQYFGPGTRLTVT.